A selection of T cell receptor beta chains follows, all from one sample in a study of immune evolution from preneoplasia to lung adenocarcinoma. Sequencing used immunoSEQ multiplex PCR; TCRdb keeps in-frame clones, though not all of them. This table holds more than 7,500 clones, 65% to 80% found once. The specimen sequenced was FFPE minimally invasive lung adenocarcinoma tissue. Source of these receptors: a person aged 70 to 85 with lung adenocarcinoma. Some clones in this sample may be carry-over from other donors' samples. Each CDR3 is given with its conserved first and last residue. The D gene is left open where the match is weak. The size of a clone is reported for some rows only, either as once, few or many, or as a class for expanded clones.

CDR3 protein: CASSPERNSPLHF
CDR3 DNA: TGTGCCAGCTCACCAGAGAGAAATTCACCCCTCCACTTT
V gene: TRBV18
J gene: TRBJ1-6
clone size: -
D gene: -

CDR3 protein: CAWRGEVADTQYF
CDR3 DNA: TGTGCCTGGAGGGGGGAGGTGGCAGATACGCAGTATTTT
V gene: TRBV30
J gene: TRBJ2-3
clone size: -
D gene: -

CDR3 protein: CASSLSGYEQYF
CDR3 DNA: TGTGCCAGCAGTCTTAGCGGTTACGAGCAGTACTTC
V gene: TRBV7-2
J gene: TRBJ2-7
clone size: -
D gene: -

CDR3 protein: CAWSVPTSSGTANYGYTF
CDR3 DNA: TGTGCCTGGAGTGTACCGACCTCTAGTGGGACAGCTAACTATGGCTACACCTTC
V gene: TRBV30
J gene: TRBJ1-2
clone size: -
D gene: TRBD1

CDR3 protein: CASSLVAGGGTQYF
CDR3 DNA: TGTGCCAGCAGCTTAGTGGCAGGGGGAGGAACGCAGTATTTT
V gene: TRBV7-6
J gene: TRBJ2-3
clone size: -
D gene: -

CDR3 protein: CASRGTGTGVKGYTF
CDR3 DNA: TGTGCCAGCAGGGGGACCGGGACAGGGGTTAAAGGCTACACCTTC
V gene: TRBV2
J gene: TRBJ1-2
clone size: few
D gene: TRBD1

CDR3 protein: CASSFPGDGGYTF
CDR3 DNA: TGTGCCAGCAGCTTTCCGGGTGACGGGGGCTACACCTTC
V gene: TRBV7-9
J gene: TRBJ1-2
clone size: -
D gene: -

CDR3 protein: CASSIETTNTEAFF
CDR3 DNA: TGTGCCAGTAGTATAGAAACAACGAACACTGAAGCTTTCTTT
V gene: TRBV19
J gene: TRBJ1-1
clone size: -
D gene: -

CDR3 protein: CSVERDTEAFF
CDR3 DNA: TGCAGCGTTGAACGGGACACTGAAGCTTTCTTT
V gene: TRBV29-1
J gene: TRBJ1-1
clone size: -
D gene: -

CDR3 protein: CASSRDRGGTDTQYF
CDR3 DNA: TGTGCCAGCAGCAGGGACAGGGGAGGGACAGATACGCAGTATTTT
V gene: TRBV5-6
J gene: TRBJ2-3
clone size: -
D gene: TRBD1

CDR3 protein: CASSLYGQGFAGELFF
CDR3 DNA: TGTGCCAGCAGTTTATACGGACAGGGGTTCGCCGGGGAGCTGTTTTTT
V gene: TRBV28
J gene: TRBJ2-2
clone size: few
D gene: TRBD1

CDR3 protein: CASKGTAYEQYF
CDR3 DNA: TGTGCCAGCAAAGGGACAGCCTACGAGCAGTACTTC
V gene: TRBV27
J gene: TRBJ2-7
clone size: -
D gene: TRBD1

CDR3 protein: CASSPRQGPDTQYF
CDR3 DNA: TGTGCCAGCAGCCCCCGGCAGGGACCAGATACGCAGTATTTT
V gene: TRBV28
J gene: TRBJ2-3
clone size: once
D gene: -

CDR3 protein: CASSTGLAGSYEQYF
CDR3 DNA: TGTGCCAGCAGCACGGGACTAGCGGGGTCCTACGAGCAGTACTTC
V gene: TRBV9
J gene: TRBJ2-7
clone size: once
D gene: TRBD2

CDR3 protein: CASSASGGETQYF
CDR3 DNA: TGTGCCAGCAGTGCAAGTGGTGGGGAGACCCAGTACTTC
V gene: TRBV2
J gene: TRBJ2-5
clone size: -
D gene: -

CDR3 protein: CASSLVGSLSDYEQYF
CDR3 DNA: TGTGCCAGCAGTTTAGTTGGGTCCCTCTCGGACTACGAGCAGTACTTC
V gene: TRBV28
J gene: TRBJ2-7
clone size: -
D gene: -

CDR3 protein: CASSVGPSNEKLFF
CDR3 DNA: TGTGCCAGCAGCGTAGGGCCCAGCAATGAAAAACTGTTTTTT
V gene: TRBV9
J gene: TRBJ1-4
clone size: -
D gene: -

CDR3 protein: CAWGRTDTQYF
CDR3 DNA: TGTGCCTGGGGGCGCACAGATACGCAGTATTTT
V gene: TRBV30
J gene: TRBJ2-3
clone size: few
D gene: -

CDR3 protein: CASSDRVTDTQYF
CDR3 DNA: TGTGCCAGCAGTGACAGGGTGACAGATACGCAGTATTTT
V gene: TRBV6-4
J gene: TRBJ2-3
clone size: -
D gene: -

CDR3 protein: CASSIGGGQPQHF
CDR3 DNA: TGTGCCAGTAGTATAGGCGGTGGACAGCCCCAGCATTTT
V gene: TRBV19
J gene: TRBJ1-5
clone size: -
D gene: -

CDR3 protein: CASSSTSGSYEQYF
CDR3 DNA: TGTGCCAGCAGCTCGACTAGCGGATCCTACGAGCAGTACTTC
V gene: TRBV7-9
J gene: TRBJ2-7
clone size: -
D gene: TRBD2

CDR3 protein: CASSLNLYEQYF
CDR3 DNA: TGTGCCAGCAGCTTGAACCTTTACGAGCAATACTTC
V gene: TRBV5-8
J gene: TRBJ2-7
clone size: -
D gene: -

CDR3 protein: CASSEASNTGELFF
CDR3 DNA: TGTGCCAGCAGCGAGGCCTCGAACACCGGGGAGCTGTTTTTT
V gene: TRBV11-2
J gene: TRBJ2-2
clone size: -
D gene: -

CDR3 protein: CASSPTPDRLNTIYF
CDR3 DNA: TGTGCCAGCTCACCAACCCCGGACAGATTAAACACCATATATTTT
V gene: TRBV18
J gene: TRBJ1-3
clone size: few
D gene: -

CDR3 protein: CSGGPTDTQYF
CDR3 DNA: TGCAGTGGTGGGCCCACAGATACGCAGTATTTT
V gene: TRBV20-1
J gene: TRBJ2-3
clone size: -
D gene: -

CDR3 protein: CASSVASGDYEQYF
CDR3 DNA: TGTGCCAGCAGCGTAGCTAGCGGGGACTACGAGCAGTACTTC
V gene: TRBV9
J gene: TRBJ2-7
clone size: -
D gene: TRBD2

CDR3 protein: CASSPLQRGETQYF
CDR3 DNA: TGTGCCAGCTCACCACTTCAGCGGGGCGAGACCCAGTACTTC
V gene: TRBV18
J gene: TRBJ2-5
clone size: -
D gene: TRBD2

CDR3 protein: CASSLGVGDSPLHF
CDR3 DNA: TGTGCCAGCAGCTTAGGCGTGGGGGATTCACCCCTCCACTTT
V gene: TRBV7-2
J gene: TRBJ1-6
clone size: few
D gene: -

CDR3 protein: CASSGGGRSTEAFF
CDR3 DNA: TGTGCCAGCAGTGGGGGGGGAAGGAGCACTGAAGCTTTCTTT
V gene: TRBV27
J gene: TRBJ1-1
clone size: -
D gene: -

CDR3 protein: CASSEPRAVYGYTF
CDR3 DNA: TGCGCCAGCAGTGAGCCAAGAGCTGTCTATGGCTACACCTTC
V gene: TRBV10-2
J gene: TRBJ1-2
clone size: -
D gene: -

CDR3 protein: CASRTGNNSPLHF
CDR3 DNA: TGTGCCAGTAGAACAGGGAATAATTCACCCCTCCACTTT
V gene: TRBV19
J gene: TRBJ1-6
clone size: -
D gene: -

CDR3 protein: CASSFRDREQYF
CDR3 DNA: TGTGCCAGCAGTTTCAGGGATCGCGAGCAGTACTTC
V gene: TRBV27
J gene: TRBJ2-7
clone size: -
D gene: -

CDR3 protein: CASSPTSNNPVYTF
CDR3 DNA: TGTGCCAGCTCACCTACTTCCAATAACCCAGTGTACACCTTC
V gene: TRBV18
J gene: TRBJ1-2
clone size: -
D gene: -

CDR3 protein: CASSLGGGKGQPQHF
CDR3 DNA: TGTGCCAGCAGCTTAGGAGGAGGGAAGGGCCAGCCCCAGCATTTT
V gene: TRBV7-8
J gene: TRBJ1-5
clone size: -
D gene: -

CDR3 protein: CASSLGATNTGELFF
CDR3 DNA: TGCGCCAGCAGCTTGGGGGCCACGAACACCGGGGAGCTGTTTTTT
V gene: TRBV5-1
J gene: TRBJ2-2
clone size: -
D gene: -

CDR3 protein: CASSVAPIYNEQFF
CDR3 DNA: TGTGCCAGCAGCGTAGCCCCCATCTACAATGAGCAGTTCTTC
V gene: TRBV9
J gene: TRBJ2-1
clone size: once
D gene: -

CDR3 protein: CASSFTSGRRDEQYF
CDR3 DNA: TGTGCCAGCAGCTTCACCAGCGGGAGAAGGGACGAGCAGTACTTC
V gene: TRBV7-9
J gene: TRBJ2-7
clone size: -
D gene: TRBD2

CDR3 protein: CASSAAGQGTGNEQFF
CDR3 DNA: TGTGCCAGCAGCGCGGCGGGACAGGGAACGGGCAATGAGCAGTTCTTC
V gene: TRBV9
J gene: TRBJ2-1
clone size: -
D gene: TRBD1

CDR3 protein: CAWSLRASGRSYNEQFF
CDR3 DNA: TGTGCCTGGAGCCTACGGGCTAGCGGGAGATCCTACAATGAGCAGTTCTTC
V gene: TRBV30
J gene: TRBJ2-1
clone size: -
D gene: TRBD2

CDR3 protein: CSVGRDEQFF
CDR3 DNA: TGCAGCGTTGGGAGGGATGAGCAGTTCTTC
V gene: TRBV29-1
J gene: TRBJ2-1
clone size: -
D gene: -

CDR3 protein: CASSLGTGEAFF
CDR3 DNA: TGTGCCAGCAGCTTGGGTACAGGGGAAGCTTTCTTT
V gene: TRBV5-4
J gene: TRBJ1-1
clone size: few
D gene: -

CDR3 protein: CASSFTGTLSYEQYF
CDR3 DNA: TGTGCCAGCAGTTTTACGGGGACACTGAGCTACGAGCAGTACTTC
V gene: TRBV28
J gene: TRBJ2-7
clone size: -
D gene: -

CDR3 protein: CASSLSGNTGELFF
CDR3 DNA: TGTGCCAGCAGCTTGTCGGGGAACACCGGGGAGCTGTTTTTT
V gene: TRBV5-6
J gene: TRBJ2-2
clone size: -
D gene: -

CDR3 protein: CASRVRGNTGELFF
CDR3 DNA: TGTGCCAGCAGAGTCAGGGGCAACACCGGGGAGCTGTTTTTT
V gene: TRBV6-6
J gene: TRBJ2-2
clone size: -
D gene: -

CDR3 protein: CASSLDRLRAQFF
CDR3 DNA: TGTGCCAGCAGCCTAGACAGGCTACGGGCGCAGTTCTTC
V gene: TRBV6-6
J gene: TRBJ2-1
clone size: -
D gene: -

CDR3 protein: CASSWGPSVLTDTQYF
CDR3 DNA: TGTGCCAGCAGCTGGGGGCCTAGCGTACTCACAGATACGCAGTATTTT
V gene: TRBV5-6
J gene: TRBJ2-3
clone size: -
D gene: -

CDR3 protein: CASSSLREAFF
CDR3 DNA: TGTGCCAGCAGCTCGCTCAGGGAAGCTTTCTTT
V gene: TRBV28
J gene: TRBJ1-1
clone size: few
D gene: -

CDR3 protein: CASSLDRTRETQYF
CDR3 DNA: TGTGCCAGCAGTCTTGACAGGACCCGGGAGACCCAGTACTTC
V gene: TRBV11-2
J gene: TRBJ2-5
clone size: once
D gene: -

CDR3 protein: CASSSRGSGLQETQYF
CDR3 DNA: TGTGCCAGCAGTTCCCGGGGAAGCGGGCTCCAAGAGACCCAGTACTTC
V gene: TRBV6-5
J gene: TRBJ2-5
clone size: once
D gene: -

CDR3 protein: CASSLGSKTGLYEQYF
CDR3 DNA: TGTGCCAGCAGCTTAGGGAGCAAAACAGGGTTGTACGAGCAGTACTTC
V gene: TRBV7-8
J gene: TRBJ2-7
clone size: -
D gene: -

CDR3 protein: CASSGGQGSYEQYF
CDR3 DNA: TGTGCCAGCTCAGGTGGACAGGGCTCCTACGAGCAGTACTTC
V gene: TRBV18
J gene: TRBJ2-7
clone size: -
D gene: TRBD1

CDR3 protein: CARGRGGHTEAFF
CDR3 DNA: TGTGCCAGGGGAAGGGGAGGGCACACTGAAGCTTTCTTT
V gene: TRBV10-3
J gene: TRBJ1-1
clone size: -
D gene: -